This T cell receptor (beta chain) was recorded in a study of cytomegalovirus exposure and HLA in healthy donors. Donors showed nominal health when sampled, although they likely had unrecorded immune exposures. Primers included in the PCR were 60 Vbeta and 13 Jbeta primers. Here immunoSEQ multiplex PCR was the method, and the copy in TCRdb shows in-frame clones only, minus some. The sample totals over 100,000 clones; its top ten clones hold 1.5% to 2%. The study, taken as a whole, reports: Cytomegalovirus-associated TCR beta chains were listed, numbering some 170.

Turning to this clone: The antigen is undetermined.

Germline V gene data show CDR1 as ENHRY and CDR2 as SYGVKD. The CDR3 runs 13 residues. Trimming took 8 bases from V and 8 from J, leaving 15 bases between them. This clonotype originated in a man aged 18 to 30 in good health and CMV-seronegative. The sample consisted of PBMCs. This chain links TRBV10-3 with TRBJ2-2; the D gene is possibly TRBD2 (6 bases). The CDR3 sequence is CAIAGRTTGELFF. In nucleotides, the CDR3 is TGTGCCATCGCCGGGCGGACTACAGGGGAGCTGTTTTTT.